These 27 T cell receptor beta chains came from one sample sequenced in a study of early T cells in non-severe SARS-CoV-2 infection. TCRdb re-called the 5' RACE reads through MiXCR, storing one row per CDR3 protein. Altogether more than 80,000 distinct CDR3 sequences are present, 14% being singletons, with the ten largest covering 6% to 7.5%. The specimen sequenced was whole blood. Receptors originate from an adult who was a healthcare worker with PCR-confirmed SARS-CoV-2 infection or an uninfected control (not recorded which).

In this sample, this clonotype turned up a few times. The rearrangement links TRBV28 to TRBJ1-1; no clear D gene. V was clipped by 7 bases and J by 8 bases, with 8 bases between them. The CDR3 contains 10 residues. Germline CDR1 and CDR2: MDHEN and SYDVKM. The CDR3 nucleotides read TGTGCCAGCAAAGGATTAGAAGCTTTCTTT. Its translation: CASKGLEAFF.

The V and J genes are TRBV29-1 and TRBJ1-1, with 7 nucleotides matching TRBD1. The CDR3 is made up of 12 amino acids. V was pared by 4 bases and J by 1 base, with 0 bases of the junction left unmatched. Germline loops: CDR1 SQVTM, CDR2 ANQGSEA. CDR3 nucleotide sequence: TGCAGCGTTGGGACAGGGAACACTGAAGCTTTCTTT. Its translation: CSVGTGNTEAFF.

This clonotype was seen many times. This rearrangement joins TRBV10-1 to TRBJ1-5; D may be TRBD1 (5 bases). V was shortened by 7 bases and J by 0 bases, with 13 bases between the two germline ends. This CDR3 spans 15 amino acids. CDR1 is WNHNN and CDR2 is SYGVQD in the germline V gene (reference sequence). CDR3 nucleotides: TGCGCCAGCACCCAGGGATTGTATAGCAATCAGCCCCAGCATTTT. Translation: CASTQGLYSNQPQHF.

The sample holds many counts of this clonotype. CDR3 nucleotides: TGTGCCAGCTCCACGAGACAGGGTGGTTTCGCTGAAGCTTTCTTT. Amino acid sequence: CASSTRQGGFAEAFF. The V gene is TRBV14, the J gene TRBJ1-1; 7 bases are a match to TRBD1. Losses at the gene ends were 8 bases for V and 6 bases for J; bases not matched to a gene: 15. Germline lookup yields CDR1 SGHDN and CDR2 FVKESK. The CDR3 spans 15 residues.

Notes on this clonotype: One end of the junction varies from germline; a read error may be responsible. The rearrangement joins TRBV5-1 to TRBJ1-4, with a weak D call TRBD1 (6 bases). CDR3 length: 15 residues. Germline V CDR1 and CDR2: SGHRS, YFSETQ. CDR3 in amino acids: CVSSLEGGANEKLFF. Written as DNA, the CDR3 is TGCGTCAGCAGCTTGGAGGGGGGTGCGAATGAAAAACTGTTTTTT.

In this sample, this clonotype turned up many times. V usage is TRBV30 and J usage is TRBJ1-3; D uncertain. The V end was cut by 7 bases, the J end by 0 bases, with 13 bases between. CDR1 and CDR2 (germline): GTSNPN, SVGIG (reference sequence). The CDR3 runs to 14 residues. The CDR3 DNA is TGTGCCTTGAGGAGGCTACTCTCTGGAAACACCATATATTTT. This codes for CALRRLLSGNTIYF.

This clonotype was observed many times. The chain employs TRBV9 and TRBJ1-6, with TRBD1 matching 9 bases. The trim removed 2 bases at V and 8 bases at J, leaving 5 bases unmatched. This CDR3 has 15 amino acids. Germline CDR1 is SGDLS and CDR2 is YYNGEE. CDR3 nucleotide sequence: TGTGCCAGCAGCGTCGGACAGGGGCGTTATTCACCCCTCCACTTT. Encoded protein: CASSVGQGRYSPLHF.

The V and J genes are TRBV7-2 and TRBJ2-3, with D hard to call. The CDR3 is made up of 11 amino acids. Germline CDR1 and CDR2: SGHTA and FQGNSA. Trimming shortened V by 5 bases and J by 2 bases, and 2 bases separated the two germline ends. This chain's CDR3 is CASSPTDTQYF. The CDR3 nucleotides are TGTGCCAGCAGCCCCACAGATACGCAGTATTTT.

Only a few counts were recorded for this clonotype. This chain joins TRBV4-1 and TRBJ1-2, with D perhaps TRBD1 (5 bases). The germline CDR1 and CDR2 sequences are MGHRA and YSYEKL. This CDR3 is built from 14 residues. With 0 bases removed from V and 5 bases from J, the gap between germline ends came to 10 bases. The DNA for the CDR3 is TGCGCCAGCAGCCAAGAATCAGGGTATTATGGCTACACCTTC. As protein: CASSQESGYYGYTF.

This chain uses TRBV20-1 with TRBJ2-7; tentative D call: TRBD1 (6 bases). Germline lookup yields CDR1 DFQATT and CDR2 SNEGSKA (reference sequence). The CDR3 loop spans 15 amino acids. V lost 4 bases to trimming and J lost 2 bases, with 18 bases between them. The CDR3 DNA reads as TGCAGTGCTAAATTGGGTCTGGGGGCCCCCTACGAGCAGTACTTC. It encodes CSAKLGLGAPYEQYF.

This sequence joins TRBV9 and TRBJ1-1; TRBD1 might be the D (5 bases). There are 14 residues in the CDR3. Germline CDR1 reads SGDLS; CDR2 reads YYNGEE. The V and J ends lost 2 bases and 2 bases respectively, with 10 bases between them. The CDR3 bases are TGTGCCAGCAGCGTCGGACATCCCAACACTGAAGCTTTCTTT. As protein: CASSVGHPNTEAFF. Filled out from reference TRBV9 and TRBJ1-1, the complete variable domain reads DSGVTQTPKHLITATGQRVTLRCSPRSGDLSVYWYQQSLDQGLQFLIQYYNGEERAKGNILERFSAQQFPDLHSELNLSSLELGDSALYFCASSVGHPNTEAFFGQGTRLTVV.

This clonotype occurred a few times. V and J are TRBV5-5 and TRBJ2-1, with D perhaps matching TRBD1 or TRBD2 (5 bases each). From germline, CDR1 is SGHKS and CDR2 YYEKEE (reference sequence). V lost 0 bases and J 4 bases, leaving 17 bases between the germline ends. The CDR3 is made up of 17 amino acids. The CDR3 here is CASSLAVGRVVYNEQFF. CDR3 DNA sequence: TGTGCCAGCAGCTTGGCCGTGGGGCGGGTAGTTTACAATGAGCAGTTCTTC. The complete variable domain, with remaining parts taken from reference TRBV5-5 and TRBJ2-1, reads DAGVTQSPTHLIKTRGQQVTLRCSPISGHKSVSWYQQVLGQGPQFIFQYYEKEERGRGNFPDRFSARQFPNYSSELNVNALLLGDSALYLCASSLAVGRVVYNEQFFGPGTRLTVL.

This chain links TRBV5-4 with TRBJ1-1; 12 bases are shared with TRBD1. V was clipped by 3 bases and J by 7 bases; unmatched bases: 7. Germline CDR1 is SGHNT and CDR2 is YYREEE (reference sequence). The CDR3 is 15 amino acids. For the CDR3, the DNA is TGTGCCAGCAGCTCGGGACAGGGGGCCTGGGGTGAAGCTTTCTTT. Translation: CASSSGQGAWGEAFF.

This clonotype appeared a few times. The CDR3 region has the DNA TGTGCCAGCAGTTTGGGACCGGGACGGCAGTTCTTC. Protein: CASSLGPGRQFF. J is TRBJ2-1 and V is TRBV12-3 or TRBV12-4; D may correspond to TRBD1 or TRBD2 (5 bases each). The CDR3 totals 12 residues. V lost 3 bases and J lost 12, with 12 bases in between.

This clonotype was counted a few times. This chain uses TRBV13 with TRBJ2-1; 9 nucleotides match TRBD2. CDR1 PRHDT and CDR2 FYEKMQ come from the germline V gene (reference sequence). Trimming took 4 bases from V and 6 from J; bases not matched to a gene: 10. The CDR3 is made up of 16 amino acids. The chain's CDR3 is CASSSLGREGPNEQFF. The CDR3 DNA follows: TGTGCCAGCAGCTCCCTTGGGCGGGAGGGCCCCAATGAGCAGTTCTTC.

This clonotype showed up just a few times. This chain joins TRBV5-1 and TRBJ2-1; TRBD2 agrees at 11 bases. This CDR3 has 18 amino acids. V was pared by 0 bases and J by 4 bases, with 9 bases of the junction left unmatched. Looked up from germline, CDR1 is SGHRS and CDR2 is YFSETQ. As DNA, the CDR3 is TGCGCCAGCAGCTTGGCATTAGCGGGAGGGCCTGGGTACAATGAGCAGTTCTTC. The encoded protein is CASSLALAGGPGYNEQFF.

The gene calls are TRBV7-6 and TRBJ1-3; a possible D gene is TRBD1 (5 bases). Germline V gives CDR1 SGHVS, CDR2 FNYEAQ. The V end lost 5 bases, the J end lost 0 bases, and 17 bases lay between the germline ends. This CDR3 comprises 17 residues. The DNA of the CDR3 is TGTGCCAGCAGCACGATTTCAGGGCCGAACTCTGGAAACACCATATATTTT. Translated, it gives CASSTISGPNSGNTIYF.

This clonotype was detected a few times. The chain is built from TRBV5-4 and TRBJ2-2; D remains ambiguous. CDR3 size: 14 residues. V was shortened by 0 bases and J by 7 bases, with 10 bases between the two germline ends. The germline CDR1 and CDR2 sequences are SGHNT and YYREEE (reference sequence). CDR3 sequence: CASSLGSVGGELFF. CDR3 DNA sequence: TGTGCCAGCAGCTTGGGCTCGGTGGGCGGGGAGCTGTTTTTT.

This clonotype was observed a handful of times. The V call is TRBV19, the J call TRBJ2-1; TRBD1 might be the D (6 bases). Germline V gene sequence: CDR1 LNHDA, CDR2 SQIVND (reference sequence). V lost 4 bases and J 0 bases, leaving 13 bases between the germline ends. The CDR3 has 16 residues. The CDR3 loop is CASSTYTGSSYNEQFF. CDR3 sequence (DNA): TGTGCCAGTAGTACTTACACAGGGAGCTCCTACAATGAGCAGTTCTTC.

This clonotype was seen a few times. The CDR3 is CASSYSRGGTGELFF. CDR3 bases: TGTGCCAGCAGTTACTCGAGGGGAGGCACCGGGGAGCTGTTTTTT. This chain connects TRBV6-6 to TRBJ2-2; D is perhaps TRBD2 (6 bases). Germline values: CDR1 MNHNY, CDR2 SVGAGI (reference sequence). V lost 0 bases and J 4 bases, leaving 9 bases between the germline ends. The CDR3 has 15 residues.

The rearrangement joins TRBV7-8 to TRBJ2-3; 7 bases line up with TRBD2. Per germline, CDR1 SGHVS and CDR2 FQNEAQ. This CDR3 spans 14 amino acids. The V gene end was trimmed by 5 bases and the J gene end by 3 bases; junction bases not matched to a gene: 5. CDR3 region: CASSPAGRTDTQYF. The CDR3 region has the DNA TGTGCCAGCAGCCCAGCGGGACGGACAGATACGCAGTATTTT.

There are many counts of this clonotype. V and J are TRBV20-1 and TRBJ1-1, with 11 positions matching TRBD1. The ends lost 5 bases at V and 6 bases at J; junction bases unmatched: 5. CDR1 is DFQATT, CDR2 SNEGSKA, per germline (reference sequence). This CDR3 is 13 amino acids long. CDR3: CSARDRGRAEAFF. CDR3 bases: TGCAGTGCTCGGGACAGGGGGAGGGCTGAAGCTTTCTTT.

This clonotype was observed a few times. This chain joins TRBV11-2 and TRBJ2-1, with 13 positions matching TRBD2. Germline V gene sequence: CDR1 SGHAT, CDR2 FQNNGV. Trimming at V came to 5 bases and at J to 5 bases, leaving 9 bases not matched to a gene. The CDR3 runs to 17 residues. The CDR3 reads CASSAPPGTSGDNEQFF. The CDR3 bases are TGTGCCAGCAGCGCACCCCCCGGGACTAGCGGGGACAATGAGCAGTTCTTC.

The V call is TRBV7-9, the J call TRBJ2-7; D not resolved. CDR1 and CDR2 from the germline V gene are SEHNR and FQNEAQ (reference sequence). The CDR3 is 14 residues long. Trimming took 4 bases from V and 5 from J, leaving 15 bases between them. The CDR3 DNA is TGTGCCAGCAGCTCAACCAGCCCAAGTCACGAGCAGTACTTC. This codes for CASSSTSPSHEQYF.

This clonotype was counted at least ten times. CDR3 nucleotide sequence: TGTGCCAGTAGTATCTCGGTCTCAGGGGCCTACAATGAGCAGTTCTTC. Protein: CASSISVSGAYNEQFF. This sequence joins TRBV19 and TRBJ2-1, with D possibly being TRBD1 (6 bases). Per germline, CDR1 LNHDA and CDR2 SQIVND (reference sequence). This CDR3 contains 16 residues. V gave up 3 bases and J gave up 2 bases, with 14 bases separating them.

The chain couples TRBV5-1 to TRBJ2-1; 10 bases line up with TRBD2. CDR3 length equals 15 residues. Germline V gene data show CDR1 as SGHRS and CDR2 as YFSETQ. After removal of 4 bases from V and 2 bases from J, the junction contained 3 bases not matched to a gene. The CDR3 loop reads CASSPLAGAYNEQFF. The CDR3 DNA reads TGCGCCAGCAGCCCCCTAGCGGGAGCCTACAATGAGCAGTTCTTC.

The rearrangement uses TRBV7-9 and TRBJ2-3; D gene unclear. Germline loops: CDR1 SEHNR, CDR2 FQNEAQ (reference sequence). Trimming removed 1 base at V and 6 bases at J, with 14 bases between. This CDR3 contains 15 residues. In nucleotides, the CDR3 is TGTGCCAGCAGCTTAGAAAAGGCCCGTTCGGATACGCAGTATTTT. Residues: CASSLEKARSDTQYF.